This T cell receptor beta chain was identified during a study of CD8+ T cells in alopecia areata. Study-wide background: Those patients who were treated received oral tofacitinib, which was given at 5 to 10 mg twice daily for moderate-to-severe alopecia areata. Study observations and caveats: Tofacitinib significantly lowered scalp clonality and expanded CD8+ clones among the top 100. Any link of baseline CD8+ expansion to response, resting on one nonresponder, remains uncertain.

Once RNA had been extracted, it was reverse transcribed into cDNA to act as the sequencing template. Only in-frame clones appear in the TCRdb table, and some are missing; sequencing was by immunoSEQ multiplex PCR. The data show fewer than 250,000 clones, roughly two fifths seen once. This clone was detected once. Its antigen is still unknown. The CDR3 contains 12 residues. Trimming shortened V by 2 bases and J by 7 bases, and 11 bases separated the two germline ends. Germline CDR1 reads GTSNPN; CDR2 reads SVGIG (reference sequence). Sample treatment: oral pan-JAK inhibitor, 5-10 mg twice daily. The study team obtained lesional scalp punch biopsies and peripheral blood from alopecia areata patients.

This sequence was found in a human donor with alopecia areata. The rearrangement uses TRBV30 and TRBJ1-2; TRBD1 is a possible D gene (5 bases). The sample was CD4+ T cells sorted from blood, taken at approximately week 31, from a patient treated with tofacitinib. This CDR3 is CAWSQQGLGYTF. The CDR3 DNA follows: TGTGCCTGGAGTCAGCAGGGACTTGGCTACACCTTC.